This is a list of T cell receptor beta chains from one sample in a study of blood T cell repertoires in COVID-19. The assay was immunoSEQ multiplex PCR, and TCRdb's table has in-frame clones only and misses some. The sample lists 230,000 or so clones; roughly 84% were seen once. Material for sequencing was peripheral blood. Every receptor here comes from a man aged 40-50 years who had recovered from COVID-19. The CDR3 runs from the conserved cysteine through the conserved F or W. Each record gives: CDR3 protein, CDR3 DNA, J gene, V gene, D gene, clone size. A D gene is named only where the DNA matches it firmly. Clone sizes are given selectively: once, few, many, or a class where the clone is expanded.

CASSLQYGSHVYTGELFF TGTGCCAGCAGTCTTCAGTATGGGAGCCACGTTTACACCGGGGAGCTGTTTTTT TRBJ2-2 TRBV27 - -
CSASVGGAFWYEQYF TGCAGTGCTAGTGTTGGGGGGGCCTTTTGGTACGAGCAGTACTTC TRBJ2-7 TRBV20-1 - -
CASSLEVGPGVVYEQYF TGTGCCAGCAGCTTGGAGGTCGGGCCAGGGGTAGTATACGAGCAGTACTTC TRBJ2-7 TRBV5-6 - -
CASTPLDSPYGYTF TGTGCCAGCACCCCCCTCGACAGCCCCTATGGCTACACCTTC TRBJ1-2 TRBV28 - -
CASSLVGPKAVGEKLFF TGTGCCAGCAGCTTAGTAGGGCCCAAAGCGGTTGGAGAAAAACTGTTTTTT TRBJ1-4 TRBV7-2 - -
CASSIRGEGNQPQHF TGTGCCAGCAGCATCCGGGGGGAGGGCAATCAGCCCCAGCATTTT TRBJ1-5 TRBV6-2/TRBV6-3 - -
CASSYLTDTQYF TGTGCCAGCAGTTACCTAACAGATACGCAGTATTTT TRBJ2-3 TRBV12-3/TRBV12-4 - -
CASSGEVGGNIQYF TGCGCCAGCAGTGGTGAGGTGGGGGGAAACATTCAGTACTTC TRBJ2-4 TRBV10-2 - -
CASSGVFKYEQYF TGTGCCAGCAGCGGGGTCTTCAAGTACGAGCAGTACTTC TRBJ2-7 TRBV2 - -
CASKPDTQNEQFF TGTGCCAGCAAACCGGACACCCAAAATGAGCAGTTCTTC TRBJ2-1 TRBV27 - -
CASSLVGSSLHF TGTGCCAGCAGTTTAGTCGGTTCGTCTCTCCACTTT TRBJ1-6 TRBV12-3/TRBV12-4 - -
CASSLPRGEGEQYF TGTGCCAGCAGTCTGCCACGGGGGGAAGGCGAGCAGTACTTC TRBJ2-7 TRBV6-5 TRBD2 -
CASSNRSNEKLFF TGTGCCAGCAGCAATCGTTCTAATGAAAAACTGTTTTTT TRBJ1-4 TRBV21-1 - -
CASSLVVSQGPLHF TGTGCCAGCAGCTTGGTAGTTTCCCAGGGACCCCTCCACTTT TRBJ1-6 TRBV5-4 - few
CASSIVPSGLNEQFF TGTGCCAGTAGTATAGTTCCTAGCGGGTTGAATGAGCAGTTCTTC TRBJ2-1 TRBV19 TRBD2 many
CASSNPVNYGYTF TGTGCCAGCAGCAACCCGGTAAACTATGGCTACACCTTC TRBJ1-2 TRBV7-8 - -
CASSVGGKSDTDTQYF TGTGCCAGCAGCGTAGGAGGGAAGTCCGACACAGATACGCAGTATTTT TRBJ2-3 TRBV9 - -
CASSRQGLGGYTF TGTGCCAGCAGTCGACAGGGCTTGGGCGGCTACACCTTC TRBJ1-2 TRBV6-5 TRBD1 -
CASSFDGETEAFF TGCGCCAGCAGCTTCGACGGGGAAACTGAAGCTTTCTTT TRBJ1-1 TRBV5-1 - once
CANYSPDTQYF TGTGCCAACTATTCTCCAGATACGCAGTATTTT TRBJ2-3 TRBV2 - -
CASSPGGAGGMSQYF TGTGCCAGCAGCCCCGGCGGAGCGGGGGGGATGTCCCAGTACTTC TRBJ2-5 TRBV6-2/TRBV6-3 TRBD2 -
CASSLVRGYGRANEQFF TGTGCCAGCAGCTTGGTCAGGGGTTACGGGAGGGCCAATGAGCAGTTCTTC TRBJ2-1 TRBV5-6 TRBD2 -
CASSFLGVFADTQYF TGTGCCAGCAGTTTCTTAGGGGTGTTTGCAGATACGCAGTATTTT TRBJ2-3 TRBV27 - -
CSVGDLGSSGNTIYF TGCAGCGTTGGTGATTTGGGGAGCTCTGGAAACACCATATATTTT TRBJ1-3 TRBV29-1 - -
CSASLEGEKAGYTF TGCAGTGCTAGTTTAGAGGGGGAAAAGGCTGGCTACACCTTC TRBJ1-2 TRBV20-1 - -
CASSYVAGMSYNEQFF TGTGCCAGCAGTTACGTGGCAGGGATGTCCTACAATGAGCAGTTCTTC TRBJ2-1 TRBV6-5 - -
CASSLAGTGYYEQYF TGTGCCAGCAGCTTGGCTGGGACAGGATACTACGAGCAGTACTTC TRBJ2-7 TRBV5-4 TRBD1 -
CASTFGVGQSIYGAFF TGTGCCAGCACCTTCGGGGTAGGGCAGTCAATCTACGGGGCTTTCTTT TRBJ1-1 TRBV28 - -
CASSQLSGAPTDTQYF TGTGCCAGCAGCCAACTTAGCGGGGCCCCCACAGATACGCAGTATTTT TRBJ2-3 TRBV3-1/TRBV3-2 TRBD2 -
CSVELGQAPWEQYF TGCAGCGTTGAATTGGGACAGGCCCCGTGGGAGCAGTACTTC TRBJ2-7 TRBV29-1 TRBD1 -
CASSPSGKVAGGFGETQYF TGTGCCAGCAGCCCGTCTGGGAAGGTGGCAGGGGGTTTCGGGGAGACCCAGTACTTC TRBJ2-5 TRBV5-6 TRBD1 -
CASSLIQQTFTDTQYF TGTGCCAGCAGCTTAATTCAGCAGACTTTCACAGATACGCAGTATTTT TRBJ2-3 TRBV7-2 - -